This TCR beta chain appears in the sequencing data of a study of blood T cell repertoires in COVID-19. Background on the study: Specimens from acute and convalescent COVID-19 originated in the United States, Italy and Spain. T cells, B-cell-depleted T cells, or PBMCs provided the cDNA or gDNA that served as material.

In the original analysis: Estimates of nucleated cell counts were drawn from the amplification of reference gene primers. Produced via immunoSEQ multiplex PCR; TCRdb's table is partial and in-frame only. Clonal size and the V and J genes are those of that table, whereas D and trimming came from the DNA. The sample carries approximately 210,000 clones, around 83% recorded once. CDR1 and CDR2 (germline): MNHEY, SVGEGT. J lost 0 bases, V lost 2 bases, and 15 bases had no gene match. The CDR3 totals 19 residues. The sequenced sample was peripheral blood. The clonotype originates from a woman aged 45-60 years with acute or convalescent COVID-19. The chain couples TRBV6-2 or TRBV6-3 to TRBJ2-7; TRBD2 matches 8 bases. The CDR3 DNA sequence: TGTGCCAGCAGTTACACCCTCCTAGCGGGCAGGATCCTCTCCTACGAGCAGTACTTC. As protein: CASSYTLLAGRILSYEQYF.